A single sample is the source of the 8 T cell receptor beta chains below, sequenced in a study of blood T cell repertoires in COVID-19. Measured with immunoSEQ multiplex PCR; TCRdb has only the in-frame clones, and not every one. Among approximately 500,000 clones listed, roughly nine tenths were seen once. The sequenced material came from peripheral blood. These receptors came from a woman aged 45-65 years with COVID-19, enrolled during active disease.

This chain uses TRBV5-6 with TRBJ1-1; D remains unclear. V lost 6 bases, J lost 8 bases, and 17 bases lay in between. The CDR3 runs 13 residues. Per germline, CDR1 SGHDT and CDR2 YYEEEE. The CDR3 sequence is CASTPARSREAFF. For the CDR3, the DNA is TGTGCCAGCACCCCTGCACGCTCTCGGGAAGCTTTCTTT.

A few counts support this clone. The chain joins TRBV5-4 to TRBJ2-3, with a possible D match to TRBD2 (6 bases). This CDR3 spans 13 amino acids. The V end lost 7 bases, the J end lost 0 bases, and 9 bases lay between the germline ends. CDR1 and CDR2 from the germline V gene are SGHNT and YYREEE (reference sequence). DNA for the CDR3: TGTGCCAGCCGGGACTCAAGCACAGATACGCAGTATTTT. This gives the protein CASRDSSTDTQYF. The full variable domain, completed using reference TRBV5-4 and TRBJ2-3, is ETGVTQSPTHLIKTRGQQVTLRCSSQSGHNTVSWYQQALGQGPQFIFQYYREEENGRGNFPPRFSGLQFPNYSSELNVNALELDDSALYLCASRDSSTDTQYFGPGTRLTVL.

The chain is built from TRBV7-6 and TRBJ2-3, with D hard to call. From germline, CDR1 is SGHVS and CDR2 FNYEAQ. V lost 4 bases, J lost 4 bases, and 18 bases lay in between. This CDR3 is 16 amino acids long. The CDR3 loop reads CASSSRLAGSADTQYF. The CDR3 DNA reads as TGTGCCAGCAGCTCCCGTTTAGCCGGCTCGGCAGATACGCAGTATTTT. The full variable domain, completed using reference TRBV7-6 and TRBJ2-3, is GAGVSQSPRYKVTKRGQDVALRCDPISGHVSLYWYRQALGQGPEFLTYFNYEAQQDKSGLPNDRFSAERPEGSISTLTIQRTEQRDSAMYRCASSSRLAGSADTQYFGPGTRLTVL.

The CDR3 loop is CASSHPTRGGSNEKLFF. CDR3 nucleotide sequence: TGTGCCAGCAGCCACCCGACCAGGGGCGGTAGTAATGAAAAACTGTTTTTT. The chain is built from TRBV3-1 (or the pseudogene TRBV3-2) and TRBJ1-4; the D gene is possibly TRBD1 (6 bases). This CDR3 is 17 amino acids long. Trimming took off 3 bases at V and 4 bases at J, with 18 bases between the two ends. CDR1 and CDR2 from the germline V gene are LGHDT and YNNKEL (reference sequence).

The chain employs TRBV4-1 and TRBJ2-3; 8 bases are shared with TRBD2. V shed 4 bases, J shed 7 bases, and the junction held 7 bases outside the gene matches. The length of the CDR3 is 14 residues. The germline CDR1 and CDR2 sequences are MGHRA and YSYEKL. The DNA of the CDR3 is TGCGCCAGCAGCCGCGGGGGGAGTCCCCATACGCAGTATTTT. Translation gives CASSRGGSPHTQYF.

The rearrangement links TRBV6-1 to TRBJ2-7; D gene uncertain. V was cut by 1 base and J by 6 bases, with 10 bases left in between. The CDR3 contains 13 residues. The germline V gene has CDR1 MNHNS and CDR2 SASEGT. CDR3 residues: CASSEGHTGEQYF. The CDR3 region has the DNA TGTGCCAGCAGTGAAGGCCATACCGGCGAGCAGTACTTC.

The chain uses TRBV11-2 and TRBJ2-3; D possibly corresponds to TRBD1 (5 bases). CDR1 SGHAT and CDR2 FQNNGV come from the germline V gene. V was trimmed by 5 bases and J by 1 base, leaving 13 bases between them. CDR3 size: 15 residues. CDR3: CASSPQGVGTDTQYF. Written as DNA, the CDR3 is TGTGCCAGCAGCCCGCAAGGGGTAGGCACAGATACGCAGTATTTT.

The CDR3 nucleotides are TGCGCCAGCAGCGCGGGACAGCCCACAGATACGCAGTATTTT. Translating it yields CASSAGQPTDTQYF. The V call is TRBV5-1, the J call TRBJ2-3, with D perhaps TRBD1 (7 bases). CDR1 and CDR2 (germline): SGHRS, YFSETQ. With 4 bases removed from V and 2 bases from J, the gap between germline ends came to 11 bases. CDR3 length equals 14 residues.